This passage covers 18 T cell receptor beta chains from one sample sequenced in a study of shared clonotypes between healthy human individuals. Clones were read by immunoSEQ multiplex PCR, and TCRdb kept only the in-frame ones, dropping some. The sample shows roughly 1 million clones, about 84% of them seen only once. The sequencing sample was made of memory CD4+ T cells from PBMCs. Subset: CD45RA-negative fraction. The receptors were sampled from a man aged 18 to 30 in good health. Some clones in this sample may be carry-over from other donors' samples.

The genes are TRBV7-3 and TRBJ2-5; the match to TRBD1 covers 10 bases. The CDR3 sequence is 15 residues long. Germline V CDR1 and CDR2: SGHTA, FQGTGA. The V gene end was trimmed by 5 bases and the J gene end by 5 bases; junction bases not matched to a gene: 8. The CDR3 is CASSLGDRGGETQYF. The CDR3 DNA sequence: TGTGCCAGCAGCCTAGGGGACAGGGGAGGGGAGACCCAGTACTTC.

This clone turned up a few times. The rearrangement uses TRBV7-2 and TRBJ2-5, with D unclear. V was shortened by 3 bases and J by 5 bases, with 13 bases between the two germline ends. The CDR3 runs to 14 residues. CDR1 is SGHTA, CDR2 FQGNSA, per germline. The CDR3 DNA sequence: TGTGCCAGCAGCTTTCGTAGGGTGAGGGAGACCCAGTACTTC. Translation: CASSFRRVRETQYF.

This chain connects TRBV7-2 to TRBJ1-5, with TRBD1 matching over 10 bases. CDR1 and CDR2 from the germline V gene are SGHTA and FQGNSA. This CDR3 contains 15 residues. J lost 5 bases, V lost 3 bases, and 4 bases had no gene match. CDR3 DNA sequence: TGTGCCAGCAGCTTGAGACAGGGGGCAGATCAGCCCCAGCATTTT. It yields the protein CASSLRQGADQPQHF.

This clone was detected many times. The chain carries TRBV19 and TRBJ2-5; D not certain. V was clipped by 10 bases and J by 2 bases, with 14 bases between them. This CDR3 has 13 residues. In germline, CDR1 is LNHDA, CDR2 SQIVND (reference sequence). The DNA of the CDR3 is TGTGCCACCTCGCAGAGGCAGCAAGAGACCCAGTACTTC. This sequence encodes CATSQRQQETQYF.

This chain joins TRBV4-2 and TRBJ2-1; 11 bases map to TRBD2. In germline, CDR1 is LGHNA, CDR2 YNFKEQ. V was clipped by 3 bases and J by 3 bases; unmatched bases: 4. This CDR3 has 16 residues. CDR3 residues: CASSQLGTSGYNEQFF. The CDR3 DNA reads TGTGCCAGCAGCCAGCTCGGGACTAGCGGCTACAATGAGCAGTTCTTC.

This clone was picked up a small number of times. CDR3 region: CASSLTGELETQYF. DNA of the CDR3: TGTGCCAGCAGCTTGACAGGGGAACTAGAGACCCAGTACTTC. V and J are TRBV5-8 and TRBJ2-5; 7 bases agree with TRBD1. Trimming removed 1 base from V and 4 bases from J; junction bases left unmatched: 4. Germline V gene lookup returns CDR1 SGHTS and CDR2 YDEGEE. This CDR3 has 14 amino acids.

The chain couples TRBV4-1 to TRBJ2-1; TRBD2 aligns across 9 bases. The CDR3 contains 17 residues. Trimming cost V 6 bases and J 2 bases; bases outside gene matches: 11. In germline, CDR1 is MGHRA, CDR2 YSYEKL. The chain's CDR3 is CASRDPIAGAPYNEQFF. The CDR3 DNA reads TGCGCCAGCAGGGACCCCATAGCGGGAGCCCCCTACAATGAGCAGTTCTTC.

Only a few counts were recorded for this clone. The chain couples TRBV28 to TRBJ1-2, with D maybe TRBD1 (6 bases). The CDR3 is made up of 11 amino acids. V lost 4 bases and J 8 bases, leaving 8 bases between the germline ends. Germline CDR1 is MDHEN and CDR2 is SYDVKM. CDR3 sequence (DNA): TGTGCCAGCAGTTCAGGGGCCGGCTACACCTTC. As protein: CASSSGAGYTF.

The chain combines TRBV27 with TRBJ2-7; a possible D gene is TRBD1 (5 bases). The V end was cut by 2 bases, the J end by 0 bases, with 14 bases between. This CDR3 comprises 16 residues. Germline V gives CDR1 MNHEY, CDR2 SMNVEV (reference sequence). CDR3 loop: CASSLGARSYSYEQYF. The CDR3 DNA reads TGTGCCAGCAGTTTAGGGGCTCGCTCCTACTCCTACGAGCAGTACTTC.

The chain uses TRBV29-1 and TRBJ1-1; D not resolved. The CDR3 loop spans 13 amino acids. Looked up from germline, CDR1 is SQVTM and CDR2 is ANQGSEA. V dropped 7 bases and J dropped 1 base, with 13 bases sitting between them. The DNA for the CDR3 is TGCAGCGCTACTCCGGGCTCGAACACTGAAGCTTTCTTT. Its protein is CSATPGSNTEAFF.

V usage is TRBV5-4 and J usage is TRBJ1-3, with 11 bases lining up with TRBD1. V gave up 2 bases and J gave up 0 bases; unmatched junction bases: 1. The CDR3 runs 16 residues. The germline gives CDR1 SGHNT, CDR2 YYREEE (reference sequence). The CDR3 reads CASSLGTGGSGNTIYF. CDR3 sequence (DNA): TGTGCCAGCAGCTTAGGGACAGGGGGCTCTGGAAACACCATATATTTT.

This clone was observed a single time. This chain uses TRBV9 with TRBJ1-3, with D unresolved. This CDR3 contains 16 residues. The germline V gene has CDR1 SGDLS and CDR2 YYNGEE. V lost 0 bases and J 0 bases, leaving 10 bases between the germline ends. The chain's CDR3 is CASSVVLGSSGNTIYF. CDR3 bases: TGTGCCAGCAGCGTAGTTCTTGGGAGCTCTGGAAACACCATATATTTT.

As regards this clone: Other DNA variants within this sample encode the same CDR3. CDR3 DNA: TGTGCCAGCAGCTCGTCAGGCACTGAAGCTTTCTTT. This sequence encodes CASSSSGTEAFF. V usage is TRBV11-3 and J usage is TRBJ1-1; D gene ambiguous. From germline, CDR1 is SGHNT and CDR2 YENEEA. The V and J ends lost 4 bases and 4 bases respectively, with 7 bases between them. This CDR3 is 12 amino acids long.

The sample holds one count of this clone. CDR3 protein: CASSIHSTSGGIDEQFF. CDR3 DNA sequence: TGTGCCAGCAGTATTCACTCGACTAGCGGGGGGATCGATGAGCAGTTCTTC. The chain uses TRBV27 and TRBJ2-1, with 13 bases identical to TRBD2. The ends lost 5 bases at V and 8 bases at J; junction bases unmatched: 12. CDR3 length: 17 residues. The germline gives CDR1 MNHEY, CDR2 SMNVEV (reference sequence).

The V gene is TRBV6-6, the J gene TRBJ1-2, with D perhaps matching TRBD1 (5 bases). The germline gives CDR1 MNHNY, CDR2 SVGAGI (reference sequence). Trimming cost V 5 bases and J 4 bases, with 11 bases left between them. This CDR3 is 13 amino acids long. The CDR3 protein is CASSPGPPYGYTF. The CDR3 DNA is TGTGCCAGCAGTCCGGGGCCCCCCTATGGCTACACCTTC.

The V and J genes are TRBV5-6 and TRBJ1-5; D is unresolved. Germline values: CDR1 SGHDT, CDR2 YYEEEE. The V and J ends lost 0 bases and 3 bases respectively, with 10 bases between them. The CDR3 consists of 15 residues. The CDR3 DNA follows: TGTGCCAGCAGCTTGGAGGGCAGGACCAATCAGCCCCAGCATTTT. Protein sequence: CASSLEGRTNQPQHF.

J is TRBJ2-7 and V is TRBV23-1, with TRBD1 identical over 8 bases. TRBV23-1 falls under the ORF class, with uncertain function. Trimming at V came to 7 bases and at J to 4 bases, leaving 9 bases not matched to a gene. CDR3 length equals 14 residues. CDR3 loop: CASKCETGVYEQYF. The CDR3, as DNA: TGCGCCAGCAAATGCGAGACAGGGGTATACGAGCAGTACTTC.

V usage is TRBV11-2 and J usage is TRBJ1-3, with D tentatively TRBD1 (5 bases). With 8 bases removed from V and 8 bases from J, the gap between germline ends came to 10 bases. The germline gives CDR1 SGHAT, CDR2 FQNNGV. The CDR3 extends over 11 amino acids. The CDR3 region has the DNA TGTGCCAGCGCCCTGGGGGACACCATATATTTT. This codes for CASALGDTIYF.